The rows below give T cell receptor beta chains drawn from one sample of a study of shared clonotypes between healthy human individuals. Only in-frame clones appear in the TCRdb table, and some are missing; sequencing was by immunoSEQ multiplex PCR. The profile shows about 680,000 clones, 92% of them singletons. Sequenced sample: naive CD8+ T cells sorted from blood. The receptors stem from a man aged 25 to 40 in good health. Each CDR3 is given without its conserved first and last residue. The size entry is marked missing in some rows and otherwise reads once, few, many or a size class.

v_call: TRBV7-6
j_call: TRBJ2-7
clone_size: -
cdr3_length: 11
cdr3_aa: ASSLAGTNEQY

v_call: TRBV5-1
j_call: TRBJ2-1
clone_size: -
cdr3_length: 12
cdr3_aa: ASSLSYSYNEQF

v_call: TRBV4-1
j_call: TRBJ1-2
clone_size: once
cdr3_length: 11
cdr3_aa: ASSQVLVSGYT

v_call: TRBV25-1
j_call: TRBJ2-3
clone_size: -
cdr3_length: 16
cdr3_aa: ASSVALTSGAPTDTQY

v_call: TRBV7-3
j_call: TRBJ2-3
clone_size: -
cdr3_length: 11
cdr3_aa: ASSSTATDTQY

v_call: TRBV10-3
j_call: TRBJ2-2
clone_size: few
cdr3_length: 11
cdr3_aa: ATCGTDTGELF

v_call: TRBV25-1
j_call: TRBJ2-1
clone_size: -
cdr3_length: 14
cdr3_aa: ASSDKVNGSYNEQF

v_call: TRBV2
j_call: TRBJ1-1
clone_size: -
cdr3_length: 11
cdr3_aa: ARQETVNTEAF

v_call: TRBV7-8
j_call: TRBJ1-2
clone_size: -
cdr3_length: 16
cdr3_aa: ASSSNPAGNLANYGYT

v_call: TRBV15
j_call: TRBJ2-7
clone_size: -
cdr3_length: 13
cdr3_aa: ATSRASGSIYEQY

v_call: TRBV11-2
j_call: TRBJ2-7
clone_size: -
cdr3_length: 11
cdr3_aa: ASSFRGRYEQY

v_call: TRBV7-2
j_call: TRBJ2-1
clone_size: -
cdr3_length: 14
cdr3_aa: ASSPMWASNRDEQF

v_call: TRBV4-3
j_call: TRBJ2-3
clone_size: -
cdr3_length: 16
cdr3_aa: ASSQVLRAGEDTDTQY

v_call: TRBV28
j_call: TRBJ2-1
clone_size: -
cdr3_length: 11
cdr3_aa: ASSLFRVDEQF

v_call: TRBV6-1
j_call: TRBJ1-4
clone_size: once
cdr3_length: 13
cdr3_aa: ASSEWTGLNEKLF

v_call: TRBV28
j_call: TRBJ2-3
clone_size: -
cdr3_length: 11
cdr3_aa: ASSQDGTDTQY

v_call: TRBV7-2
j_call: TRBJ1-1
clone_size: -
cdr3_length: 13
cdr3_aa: ASSPLTGEVFAAF

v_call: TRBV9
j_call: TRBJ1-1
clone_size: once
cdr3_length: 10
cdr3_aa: ASSTPGPEAF

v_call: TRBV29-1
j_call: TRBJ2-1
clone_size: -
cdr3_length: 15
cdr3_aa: SVEGLERGKGLNEQF

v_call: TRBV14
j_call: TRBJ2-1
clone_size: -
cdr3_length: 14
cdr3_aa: ASSQEWTGAYNEQF

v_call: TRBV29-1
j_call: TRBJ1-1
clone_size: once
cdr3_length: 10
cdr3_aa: SVGDRVPEAF

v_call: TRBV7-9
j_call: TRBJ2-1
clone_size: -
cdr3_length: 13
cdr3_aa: ASSPRDRRFDEQF

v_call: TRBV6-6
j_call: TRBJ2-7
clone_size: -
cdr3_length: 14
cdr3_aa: ASSYVPGRVGDEQY

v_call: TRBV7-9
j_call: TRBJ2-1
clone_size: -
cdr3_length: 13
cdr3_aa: ASSSSGRSDNEQF

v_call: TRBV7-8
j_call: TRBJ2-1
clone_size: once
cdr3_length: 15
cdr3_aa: ASSLAHQLTGGNEQF

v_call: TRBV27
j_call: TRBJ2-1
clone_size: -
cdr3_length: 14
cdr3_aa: ASSPRGQSSYNEQF